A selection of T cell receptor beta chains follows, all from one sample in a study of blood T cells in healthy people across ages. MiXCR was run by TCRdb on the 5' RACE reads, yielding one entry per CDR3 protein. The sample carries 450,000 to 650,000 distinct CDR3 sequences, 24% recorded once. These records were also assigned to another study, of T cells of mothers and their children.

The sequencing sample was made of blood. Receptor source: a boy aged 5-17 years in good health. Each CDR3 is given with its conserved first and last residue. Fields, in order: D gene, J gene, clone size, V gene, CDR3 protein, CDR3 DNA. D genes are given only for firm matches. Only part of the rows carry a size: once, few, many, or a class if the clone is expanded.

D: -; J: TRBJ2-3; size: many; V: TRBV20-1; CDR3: CSARGSTDTQYF; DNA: TGCAGTGCTAGGGGCAGCACAGATACGCAGTATTTT
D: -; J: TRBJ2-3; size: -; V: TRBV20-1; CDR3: CSARSTSGVPNTQYF; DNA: TGCAGTGCTAGGTCGACTAGTGGCGTCCCAAATACGCAGTATTTT
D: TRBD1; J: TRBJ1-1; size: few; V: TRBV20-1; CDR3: CSALVTDRATEAFF; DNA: TGCAGTGCTCTCGTGACGGACAGGGCAACTGAAGCTTTCTTT
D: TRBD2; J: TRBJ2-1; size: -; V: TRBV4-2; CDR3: CASSQEPAGVIYNEQFF; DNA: TGTGCCAGCAGCCAAGAACCAGCGGGAGTGATCTACAATGAGCAGTTCTTC
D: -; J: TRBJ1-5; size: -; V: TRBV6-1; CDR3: CASDRDNQPQHF; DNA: TGTGCCAGCGACCGAGACAATCAGCCCCAGCATTTT
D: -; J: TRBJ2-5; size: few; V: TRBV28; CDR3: CASSLGQGPGLATQYF; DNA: TGTGCCAGCAGTTTAGGGCAGGGGCCCGGTCTCGCGACCCAGTACTTC
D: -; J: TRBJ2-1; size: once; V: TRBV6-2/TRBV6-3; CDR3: CASRLMGRYYNEQFF; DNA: TGTGCCAGCAGGCTAATGGGACGGTACTACAATGAGCAGTTCTTC
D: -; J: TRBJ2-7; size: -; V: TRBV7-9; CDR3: CASSLVVNEQYF; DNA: TGTGCCAGCAGCCTCGTGGTCAACGAGCAGTACTTC
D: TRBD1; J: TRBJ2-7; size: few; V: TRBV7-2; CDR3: CASSFRTGPDEQYF; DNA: TGTGCCAGCAGCTTTCGGACAGGGCCAGACGAGCAGTACTTC
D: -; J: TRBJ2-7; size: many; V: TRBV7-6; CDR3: CASSLDGSGTYEQYF; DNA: TGTGCCAGCAGCTTAGATGGTAGCGGAACCTACGAGCAGTACTTC
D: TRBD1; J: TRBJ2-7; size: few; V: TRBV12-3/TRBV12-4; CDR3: CASSPGTGVPEQYF; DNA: TGTGCCAGCAGCCCCGGGACAGGGGTCCCCGAGCAGTACTTC
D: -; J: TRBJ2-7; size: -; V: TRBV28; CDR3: CASSLGGTEEYF; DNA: TGTGCCAGCAGTTTAGGGGGGACAGAAGAGTACTTC
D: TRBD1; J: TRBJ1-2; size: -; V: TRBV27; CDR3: CASSRAGTGVLNYGYAF; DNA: TGTGCCAGCAGTCGAGCCGGGACAGGGGTCCTTAACTATGGCTACGCCTTC
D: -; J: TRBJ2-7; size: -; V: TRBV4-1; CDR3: CASSQDPRDVYEQYF; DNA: TGCGCCAGCAGCCAAGATCCGCGGGACGTATACGAGCAGTACTTC
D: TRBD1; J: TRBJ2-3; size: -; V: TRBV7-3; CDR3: CASSSGGIRGTAVNTQYF; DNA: TGTGCCAGCAGCTCAGGGGGAATCCGGGGCACCGCGGTGAATACGCAGTATTTT
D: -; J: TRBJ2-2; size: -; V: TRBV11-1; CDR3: CASTNWMGPKNTGELFF; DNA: TGTGCCAGCACGAATTGGATGGGGCCTAAGAACACCGGGGAGCTGTTTTTT
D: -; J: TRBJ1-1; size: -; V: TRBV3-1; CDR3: CASSHSSLEAFF; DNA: TGTGCCAGCAGCCATTCCAGTCTTGAAGCTTTCTTT
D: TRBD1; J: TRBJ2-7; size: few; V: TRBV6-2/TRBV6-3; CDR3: CASRRQGRYEQYF; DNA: TGTGCCAGCAGACGACAGGGAAGGTACGAGCAGTACTTC
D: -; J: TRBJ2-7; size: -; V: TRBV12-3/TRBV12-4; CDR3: CASSPQGAGWSYEQYF; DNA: TGTGCCAGCAGTCCTCAAGGGGCAGGGTGGAGCTACGAGCAGTACTTC
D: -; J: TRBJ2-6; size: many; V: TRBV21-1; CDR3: CASTTVRGPGANVLTF; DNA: TGTGCCAGCACCACAGTAAGGGGACCTGGGGCCAACGTCCTGACTTTC
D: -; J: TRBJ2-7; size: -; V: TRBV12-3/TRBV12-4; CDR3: CASSLGGALTYEQYF; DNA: TGTGCCAGCAGTCTCGGCGGGGCTCTAACCTACGAGCAGTACTTC
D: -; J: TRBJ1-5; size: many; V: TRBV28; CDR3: CASSLEGFGNQPQHF; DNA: TGTGCCAGCAGTTTGGAGGGTTTTGGCAATCAGCCCCAGCATTTT
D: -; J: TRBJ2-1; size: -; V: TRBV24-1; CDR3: CATSDSPSLGGYNEQFF; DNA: TGTGCCACCAGTGATTCCCCGTCTTTGGGGGGATACAATGAGCAGTTCTTC
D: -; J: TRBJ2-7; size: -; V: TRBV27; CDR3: CASSSYIPGPALGYEQYF; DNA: TGTGCCAGCAGTTCCTACATTCCGGGACCCGCACTGGGCTACGAGCAGTACTTC
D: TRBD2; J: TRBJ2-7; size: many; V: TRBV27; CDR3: CASSLSGGNYEQYF; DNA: TGTGCCAGCAGTTTGAGCGGGGGAAACTACGAGCAGTACTTC
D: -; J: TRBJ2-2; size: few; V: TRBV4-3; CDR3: CASSQDRVDGELFF; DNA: TGCGCCAGCAGCCAAGATCGGGTAGACGGGGAGCTGTTTTTT
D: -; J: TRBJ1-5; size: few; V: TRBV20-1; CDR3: CSAPETELSNQPQHF; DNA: TGCAGTGCCCCCGAAACGGAGCTCAGCAATCAGCCCCAGCATTTT
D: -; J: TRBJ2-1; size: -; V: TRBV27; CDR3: CASSYGSRLANEQFF; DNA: TGTGCCAGCAGTTATGGGTCGCGGCTAGCCAATGAGCAGTTCTTC
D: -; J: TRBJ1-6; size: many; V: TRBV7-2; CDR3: CASSLVFLEGDSPLHF; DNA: TGTGCCAGCAGCTTAGTTTTTCTAGAGGGGGATTCACCCCTCCACTTT
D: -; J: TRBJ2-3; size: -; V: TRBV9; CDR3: CASSVGSLRGVRDTQYF; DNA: TGTGCCAGCAGCGTAGGAAGCCTGAGGGGAGTCAGAGATACGCAGTATTTT
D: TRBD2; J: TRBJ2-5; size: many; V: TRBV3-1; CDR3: CASSQGTSGQETQYF; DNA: TGTGCCAGCAGCCAAGGGACTAGCGGCCAAGAGACCCAGTACTTC
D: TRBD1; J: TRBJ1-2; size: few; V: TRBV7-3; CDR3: CASSSSGTGVLGYTF; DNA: TGTGCCAGCAGCTCGTCCGGGACAGGGGTTCTTGGCTACACCTTC
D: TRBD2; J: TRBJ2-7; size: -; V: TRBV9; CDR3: CANWWASGRSLNEQYF; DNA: TGTGCCAACTGGTGGGCTAGCGGGAGGTCGTTGAACGAGCAGTACTTC
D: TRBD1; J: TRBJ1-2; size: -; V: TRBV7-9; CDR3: CASSSGQGADGYTF; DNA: TGTGCCAGCAGCTCCGGACAGGGGGCAGATGGCTACACCTTC
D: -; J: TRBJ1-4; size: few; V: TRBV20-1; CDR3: CSARDPGREDLFF; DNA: TGCAGTGCTAGAGATCCGGGCAGGGAAGACCTGTTTTTT
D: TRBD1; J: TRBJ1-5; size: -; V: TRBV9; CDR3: CASSEGQGGQPQHF; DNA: TGTGCCAGCAGCGAGGGACAGGGGGGTCAGCCCCAGCATTTT
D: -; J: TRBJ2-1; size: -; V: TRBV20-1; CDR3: CSARESRPSENVNEQFF; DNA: TGCAGTGCTAGAGAATCGAGGCCTAGCGAGAACGTCAATGAGCAGTTCTTC
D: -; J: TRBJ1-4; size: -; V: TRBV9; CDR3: CASSPRGTGATNEKLFF; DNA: TGTGCCAGCAGCCCCCGAGGGACGGGTGCAACTAATGAAAAACTGTTTTTT
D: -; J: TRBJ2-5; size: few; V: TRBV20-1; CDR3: CSARDLRLGRETQYF; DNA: TGCAGTGCTAGAGATTTGCGGCTAGGAAGGGAGACCCAGTACTTC
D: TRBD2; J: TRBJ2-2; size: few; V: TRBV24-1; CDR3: CATSEEGLGDTGELFF; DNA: TGTGCCACCAGTGAAGAGGGACTAGGAGACACCGGGGAGCTGTTTTTT